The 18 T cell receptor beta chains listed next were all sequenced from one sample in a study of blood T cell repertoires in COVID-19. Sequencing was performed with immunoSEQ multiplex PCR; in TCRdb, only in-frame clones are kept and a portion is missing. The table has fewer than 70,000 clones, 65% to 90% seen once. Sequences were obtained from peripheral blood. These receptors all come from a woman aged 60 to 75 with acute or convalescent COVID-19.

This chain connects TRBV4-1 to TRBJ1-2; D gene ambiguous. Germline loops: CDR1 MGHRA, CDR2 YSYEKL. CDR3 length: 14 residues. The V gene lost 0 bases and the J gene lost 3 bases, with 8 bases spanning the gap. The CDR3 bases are TGCGCCAGCAGCCAAGACGCAGGTTACTATGGCTACACCTTC. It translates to CASSQDAGYYGYTF.

The CDR3 is CAISAGIDTEAFF. In DNA form, the CDR3 reads TGTGCCATCTCGGCAGGGATAGACACTGAAGCTTTCTTT. The gene calls are TRBV10-3 and TRBJ1-1; tentative D call: TRBD1 (5 bases). The CDR3 has 13 residues. Trimming took 8 bases from V and 3 from J, leaving 13 bases between them. Germline assignment: CDR1 ENHRY and CDR2 SYGVKD.

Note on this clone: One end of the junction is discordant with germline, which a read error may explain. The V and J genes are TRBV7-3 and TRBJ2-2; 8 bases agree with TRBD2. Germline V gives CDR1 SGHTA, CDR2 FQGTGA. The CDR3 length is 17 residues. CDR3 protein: CASSLTVAGLNTGELFF. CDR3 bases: TGTGCCAGCAGCCTAACGGTAGCGGGACTTAACACCGGGGAGCTGTTTTTT.

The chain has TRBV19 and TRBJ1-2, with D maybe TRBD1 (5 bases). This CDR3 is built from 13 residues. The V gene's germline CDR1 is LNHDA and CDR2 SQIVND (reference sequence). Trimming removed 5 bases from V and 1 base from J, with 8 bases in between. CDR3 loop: CASSEQVNYGYTF. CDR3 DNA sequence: TGTGCCAGTAGTGAACAGGTTAACTATGGCTACACCTTC. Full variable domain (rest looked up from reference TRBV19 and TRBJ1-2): DGGITQSPKYLFRKEGQNVTLSCEQNLNHDAMYWYRQDPGQGLRLIYYSQIVNDFQKGDIAEGYSVSREKKESFPLTVTSAQKNPTAFYLCASSEQVNYGYTFGSGTRLTVV.

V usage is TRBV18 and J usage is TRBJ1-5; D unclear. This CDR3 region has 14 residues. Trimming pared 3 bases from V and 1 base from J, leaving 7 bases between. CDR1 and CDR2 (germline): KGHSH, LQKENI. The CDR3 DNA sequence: TGTGCCAGCTCACCTCGACACAGCAATCAGCCCCAGCATTTT. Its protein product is CASSPRHSNQPQHF.

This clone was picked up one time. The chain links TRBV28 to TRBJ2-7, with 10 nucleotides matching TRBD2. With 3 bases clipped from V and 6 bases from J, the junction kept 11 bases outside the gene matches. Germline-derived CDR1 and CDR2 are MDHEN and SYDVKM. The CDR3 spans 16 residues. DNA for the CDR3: TGTGCCAGCAGTTTTTCGTACTCTCTAGCGGGGGCCGAGCAGTACTTC. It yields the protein CASSFSYSLAGAEQYF.

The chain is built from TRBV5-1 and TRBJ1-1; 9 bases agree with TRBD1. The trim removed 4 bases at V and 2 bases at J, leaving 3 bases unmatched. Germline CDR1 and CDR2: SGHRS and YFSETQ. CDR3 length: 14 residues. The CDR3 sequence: CASSQQGANTEAFF. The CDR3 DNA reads TGCGCCAGCAGCCAACAGGGGGCTAACACTGAAGCTTTCTTT.

The CDR3 sequence: CASTASGGASGELFF. In DNA, the CDR3 is TGTGCCAGCACCGCTAGCGGGGGGGCCTCAGGGGAGCTGTTTTTT. This chain joins TRBV5-4 and TRBJ2-2, with 12 positions matching TRBD2. Germline trimming cut 6 bases from V and 8 bases from J; bases unmatched to any gene: 8. Germline assignment: CDR1 SGHNT and CDR2 YYREEE (reference sequence). The length of the CDR3 is 15 residues.

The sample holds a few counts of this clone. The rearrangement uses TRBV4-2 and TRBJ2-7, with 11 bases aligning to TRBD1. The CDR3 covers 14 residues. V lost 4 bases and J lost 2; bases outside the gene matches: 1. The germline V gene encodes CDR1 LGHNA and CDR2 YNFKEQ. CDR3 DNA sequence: TGTGCCAGCAGCCCGGACAGGGGGCCCTACGAGCAGTACTTC. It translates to CASSPDRGPYEQYF.

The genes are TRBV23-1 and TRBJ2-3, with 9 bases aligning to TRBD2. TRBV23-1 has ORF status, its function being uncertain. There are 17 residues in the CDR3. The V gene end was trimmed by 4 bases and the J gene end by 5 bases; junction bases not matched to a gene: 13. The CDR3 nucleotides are TGCGCCAGCAGTCTTAGCGTTGGCGGGAGGGCCAAAGATACGCAGTATTTT. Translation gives CASSLSVGGRAKDTQYF.

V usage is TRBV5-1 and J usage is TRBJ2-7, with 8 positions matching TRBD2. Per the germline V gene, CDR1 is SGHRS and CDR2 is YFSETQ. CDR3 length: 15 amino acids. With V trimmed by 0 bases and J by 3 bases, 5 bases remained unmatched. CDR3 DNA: TGCGCCAGCAGCTTGGGAGCGGGAGATGTCTACGAGCAGTACTTC. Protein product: CASSLGAGDVYEQYF.

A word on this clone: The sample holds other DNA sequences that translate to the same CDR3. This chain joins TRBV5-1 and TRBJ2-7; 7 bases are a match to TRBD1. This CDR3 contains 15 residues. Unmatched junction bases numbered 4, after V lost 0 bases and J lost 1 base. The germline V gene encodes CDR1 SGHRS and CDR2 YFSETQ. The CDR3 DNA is TGCGCCAGCAGCTTGGGAGGGACAGCTTCCTACGAGCAGTACTTC. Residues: CASSLGGTASYEQYF.

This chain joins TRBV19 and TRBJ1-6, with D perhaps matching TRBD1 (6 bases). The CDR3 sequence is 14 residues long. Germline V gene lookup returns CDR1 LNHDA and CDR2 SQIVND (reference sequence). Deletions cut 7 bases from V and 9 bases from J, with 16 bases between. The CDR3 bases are TGTGCCAGTACCCCAATCAGGGGACGTTCACCCCTCCACTTT. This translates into CASTPIRGRSPLHF.

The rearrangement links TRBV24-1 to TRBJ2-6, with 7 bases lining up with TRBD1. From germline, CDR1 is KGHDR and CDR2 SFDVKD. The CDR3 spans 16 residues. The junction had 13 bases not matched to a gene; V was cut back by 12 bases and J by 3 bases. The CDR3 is CAAGTVRSFGANVLTF. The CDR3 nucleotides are TGTGCCGCCGGGACAGTGCGTTCGTTTGGGGCCAACGTCCTGACTTTC.

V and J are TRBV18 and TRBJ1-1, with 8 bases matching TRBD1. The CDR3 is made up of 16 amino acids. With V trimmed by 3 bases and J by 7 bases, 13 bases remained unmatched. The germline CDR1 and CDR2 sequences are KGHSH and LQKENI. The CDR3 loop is CASSPKTGEGRSEAFF. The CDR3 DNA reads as TGTGCCAGCTCACCTAAGACAGGGGAGGGTCGTAGTGAAGCTTTCTTT.

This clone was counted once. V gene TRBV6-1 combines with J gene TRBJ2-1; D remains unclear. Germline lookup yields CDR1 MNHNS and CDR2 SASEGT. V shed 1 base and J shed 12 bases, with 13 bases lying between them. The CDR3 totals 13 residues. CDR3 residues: CASSEVVPPGQFF. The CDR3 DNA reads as TGTGCCAGCAGTGAAGTAGTGCCCCCAGGGCAGTTCTTC.

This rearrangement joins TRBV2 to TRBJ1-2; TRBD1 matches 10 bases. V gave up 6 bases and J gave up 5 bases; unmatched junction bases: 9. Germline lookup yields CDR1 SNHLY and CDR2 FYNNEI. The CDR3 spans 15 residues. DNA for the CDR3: TGTGCCAGCAGCGAGGGACAGGGGCTTCTTTATGGCTACACCTTC. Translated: CASSEGQGLLYGYTF.

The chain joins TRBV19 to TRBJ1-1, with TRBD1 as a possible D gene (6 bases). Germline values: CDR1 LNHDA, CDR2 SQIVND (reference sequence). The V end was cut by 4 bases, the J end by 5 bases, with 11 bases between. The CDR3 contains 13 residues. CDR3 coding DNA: TGTGCCAGTAGTAATACAGGGAAAACTGAAGCTTTCTTT. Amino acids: CASSNTGKTEAFF. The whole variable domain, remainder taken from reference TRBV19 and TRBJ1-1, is DGGITQSPKYLFRKEGQNVTLSCEQNLNHDAMYWYRQDPGQGLRLIYYSQIVNDFQKGDIAEGYSVSREKKESFPLTVTSAQKNPTAFYLCASSNTGKTEAFFGQGTRLTVV.